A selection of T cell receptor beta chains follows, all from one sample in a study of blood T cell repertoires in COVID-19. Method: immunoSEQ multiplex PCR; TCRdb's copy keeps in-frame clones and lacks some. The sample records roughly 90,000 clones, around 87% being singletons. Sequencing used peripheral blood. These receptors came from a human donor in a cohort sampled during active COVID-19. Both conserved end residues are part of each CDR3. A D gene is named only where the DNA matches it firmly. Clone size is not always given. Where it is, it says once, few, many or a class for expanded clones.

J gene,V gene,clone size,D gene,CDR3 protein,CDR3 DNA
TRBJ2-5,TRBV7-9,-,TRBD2,CASQSDGAGGGETQYF,TGTGCCAGCCAGTCAGATGGAGCGGGAGGTGGAGAGACCCAGTACTTC
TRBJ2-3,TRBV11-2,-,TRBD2,CASSFSGGGTDTQYF,TGTGCCAGCAGTTTTAGCGGGGGGGGCACAGATACGCAGTATTTT
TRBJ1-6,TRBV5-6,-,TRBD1,CASSFTGGNSPLHF,TGTGCCAGCAGCTTTACAGGGGGCAATTCACCCCTCCACTTT
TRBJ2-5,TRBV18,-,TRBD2,CASSPSTSGGEETQYF,TGTGCCAGCTCACCCTCGACTAGCGGGGGAGAAGAGACCCAGTACTTC
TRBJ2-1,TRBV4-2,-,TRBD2,CASSQDWSGRSGPYNEQFF,TGTGCCAGCAGCCAAGATTGGAGCGGGAGGTCTGGCCCGTACAATGAGCAGTTCTTC
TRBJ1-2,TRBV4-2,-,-,CASSQEANRGNYGYTF,TGTGCCAGCAGCCAAGAGGCCAATCGCGGTAACTATGGCTACACCTTC
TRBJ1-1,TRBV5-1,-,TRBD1,CASSSGQGGPEAFF,TGCGCCAGCAGCTCGGGACAGGGTGGCCCTGAAGCTTTCTTT
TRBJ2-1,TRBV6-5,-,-,CASSYLVGSYNEQFF,TGTGCCAGCAGTTATCTTGTCGGCTCCTACAATGAGCAGTTCTTC
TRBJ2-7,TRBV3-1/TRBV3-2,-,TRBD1,CASSPTGQGEQYF,TGTGCCAGCAGCCCAACTGGACAGGGTGAGCAGTACTTC
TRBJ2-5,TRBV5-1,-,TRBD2,CACRISGGIQETQYF,TGCGCCTGTAGAATAAGCGGGGGAATTCAAGAGACCCAGTACTTC
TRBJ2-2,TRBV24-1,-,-,CATRKDGGGELFF,TGTGCCACCAGAAAGGACGGGGGCGGGGAGCTGTTTTTT
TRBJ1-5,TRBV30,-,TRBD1,CAWSRGQGYGGKGNQPQHF,TGTGCCTGGAGTCGGGGACAGGGGTATGGAGGAAAAGGCAATCAGCCCCAGCATTTT
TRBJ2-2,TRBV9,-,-,CASSVAGVPGELFF,TGTGCCAGCAGCGTAGCGGGAGTTCCCGGGGAGCTGTTTTTT
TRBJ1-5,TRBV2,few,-,CASSTVHSNQPQHF,TGTGCCAGCAGTACGGTCCATAGCAATCAGCCCCAGCATTTT
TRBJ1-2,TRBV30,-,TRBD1,CAWSVMGQGALGYTF,TGTGCCTGGAGTGTGATGGGACAGGGGGCTCTGGGCTACACCTTC
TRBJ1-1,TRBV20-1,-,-,CSARGATEAFF,TGCAGTGCTAGAGGGGCCACTGAAGCTTTCTTT
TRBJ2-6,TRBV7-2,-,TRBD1,CASSSSGTGLTSGANVLTF,TGTGCCAGCAGCTCATCCGGGACAGGGCTCACCTCTGGGGCCAACGTCCTGACTTTC
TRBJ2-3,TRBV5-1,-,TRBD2,CASSSLGGRGDTQYF,TGCGCCAGCAGCTCCCTTGGCGGGAGGGGAGATACGCAGTATTTT
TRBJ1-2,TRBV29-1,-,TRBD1,CSVQPGQGYGYTF,TGCAGCGTCCAACCGGGACAGGGCTATGGCTACACCTTC
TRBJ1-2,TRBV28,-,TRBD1,CASRPPFGQGDPYGYTF,TGTGCCAGCAGACCCCCCTTCGGACAGGGGGATCCGTATGGCTACACCTTC
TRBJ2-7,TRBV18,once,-,CASSPRYSGGVGSEYEQYF,TGTGCCAGCTCACCACGGTACAGCGGAGGAGTAGGGAGTGAGTACGAGCAGTACTTC
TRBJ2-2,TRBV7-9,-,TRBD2,CASSSGDTGELFF,TGTGCCAGCTCTAGCGGGGACACCGGGGAGCTGTTTTTT